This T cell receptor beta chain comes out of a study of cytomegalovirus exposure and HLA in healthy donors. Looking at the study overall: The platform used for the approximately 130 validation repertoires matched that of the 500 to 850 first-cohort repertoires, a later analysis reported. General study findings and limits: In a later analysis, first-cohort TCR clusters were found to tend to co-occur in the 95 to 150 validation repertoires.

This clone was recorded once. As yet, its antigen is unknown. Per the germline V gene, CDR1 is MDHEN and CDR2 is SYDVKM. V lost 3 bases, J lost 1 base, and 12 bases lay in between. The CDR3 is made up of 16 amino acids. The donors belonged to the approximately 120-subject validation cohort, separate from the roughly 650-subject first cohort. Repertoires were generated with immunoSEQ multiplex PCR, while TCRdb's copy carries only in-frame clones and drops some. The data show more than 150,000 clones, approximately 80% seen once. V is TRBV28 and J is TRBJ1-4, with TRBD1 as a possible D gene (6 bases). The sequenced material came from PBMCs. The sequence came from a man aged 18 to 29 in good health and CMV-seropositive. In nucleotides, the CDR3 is TGTGCCAGCAGTTTTTCAGGGGTTGGAACTAATGAAAAACTGTTTTTT. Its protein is CASSFSGVGTNEKLFF. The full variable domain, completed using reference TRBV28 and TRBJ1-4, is DVKVTQSSRYLVKRTGEKVFLECVQDMDHENMFWYRQDPGLGLRLIYFSYDVKMKEKGDIPEGYSVSREKKERFSLILESASTNQTSMYLCASSFSGVGTNEKLFFGSGTQLSVL.